These T cell receptor beta chains were read from a single sample in a study of blood T cell repertoires in COVID-19. This table comes from immunoSEQ multiplex PCR, and its TCRdb copy is limited to in-frame clones, with some not included. This table holds 150,000 to 200,000 clones, more than 65% found once. Material for sequencing was PBMCs or T cells enriched from blood (not recorded which). These receptors all stem from a man between 60 and 75 years old who had recovered from COVID-19. Both conserved end residues are part of each CDR3. D genes are given only for firm matches. Clone size, where shown, is once, few, many, or a class for clones that have expanded.

d_gene	v_gene	len	abundance	j_gene	CDR3nt	CDR3aa
-	TRBV19	14	-	TRBJ1-1	TGTGCCAGTAGAGGCCGGTCGGTGGAGGGTGAAGCTTTCTTT	CASRGRSVEGEAFF
-	TRBV5-1	15	few	TRBJ2-6	TGCGCCAGCAGCTTGGCGGGAACTGGGGCCAACGTCCTGACTTTC	CASSLAGTGANVLTF
TRBD1	TRBV11-2	16	-	TRBJ2-1	TGTGCCAGCAGCTTAACAGGGGGCGTATTATACAATGAGCAGTTCTTC	CASSLTGGVLYNEQFF
-	TRBV27	14	-	TRBJ1-5	TGTGCCAGCAGTCCATACAGGCACAATCAGCCCCAGCATTTT	CASSPYRHNQPQHF
TRBD1	TRBV29-1	9	-	TRBJ1-1	TGCAGCGACGACAGGGGGGCTTTCTTT	CSDDRGAFF
-	TRBV5-1	13	few	TRBJ2-7	TGCGCCAGCAGCCGACAGTCCTTCTGGGAGCAGTACTTC	CASSRQSFWEQYF
TRBD2	TRBV5-1	16	once	TRBJ2-5	TGCGCCAGCAGCTTGGAGCCGGGACTAGCGGGAGAGACCCAGTACTTC	CASSLEPGLAGETQYF
TRBD1	TRBV27	14	few	TRBJ1-3	TGTGCCAGCAGCAGGACAGGTTGGGGCGACACCATATATTTT	CASSRTGWGDTIYF
-	TRBV10-3	14	-	TRBJ1-5	TGTGCCATCAGTGAGTCCTTACAGGCCATCTCCCAGCATTTT	CAISESLQAISQHF
-	TRBV4-2	14	few	TRBJ2-3	TGTGCCAGCAGCCAAAATTCCGGGACAGATACGCAGTATTTT	CASSQNSGTDTQYF
-	TRBV10-3	15	-	TRBJ1-5	TGTGCCATCAGTGAGTCGTATCCCCGCGATCAGCCCCAGCATTTT	CAISESYPRDQPQHF
TRBD1	TRBV5-4	16	-	TRBJ2-2	TGTGCCAGCAGCTTGTTTGACAGGGGCTATACCGGGGAGCTGTTTTTT	CASSLFDRGYTGELFF
TRBD2	TRBV29-1	14	-	TRBJ2-2	TGCAGCGCCGCTAGCGGGAGGGGAACCGGGGAGCTGTTTTTT	CSAASGRGTGELFF
TRBD1	TRBV7-9	14	-	TRBJ2-2	TGTGCCAGCAGCTGGACAGGGGGCAGCGGGGAGCTGTTTTTT	CASSWTGGSGELFF